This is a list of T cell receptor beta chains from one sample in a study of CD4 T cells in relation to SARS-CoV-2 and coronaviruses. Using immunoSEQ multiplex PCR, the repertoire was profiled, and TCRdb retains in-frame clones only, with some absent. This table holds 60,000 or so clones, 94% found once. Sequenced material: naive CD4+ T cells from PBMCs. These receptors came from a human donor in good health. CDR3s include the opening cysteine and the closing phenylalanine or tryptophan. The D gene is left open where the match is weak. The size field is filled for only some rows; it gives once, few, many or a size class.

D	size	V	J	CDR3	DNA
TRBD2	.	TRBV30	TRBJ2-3	CAWSVLRTSRITDTQYF	TGTGCCTGGAGTGTACTAAGGACTAGCCGTATCACAGATACGCAGTATTTT
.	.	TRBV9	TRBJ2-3	CASSGVGGYTDTQYF	TGTGCCAGCAGCGGGGTTGGCGGCTACACAGATACGCAGTATTTT
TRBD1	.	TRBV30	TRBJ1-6	CAWTTGQPGRSPLHF	TGTGCCTGGACCACGGGACAGCCTGGAAGATCACCCCTCCACTTT
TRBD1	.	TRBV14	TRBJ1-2	CASSHPGTGGGYGYTF	TGTGCCAGCAGCCACCCCGGGACAGGGGGAGGCTATGGCTACACCTTC
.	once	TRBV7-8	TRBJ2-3	CASSFGWLTDTQYF	TGTGCCAGCAGCTTTGGTTGGCTCACAGATACGCAGTATTTT
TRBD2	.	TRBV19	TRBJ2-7	CASSMPGLAGDEQYF	TGTGCCAGTAGTATGCCGGGACTAGCGGGAGACGAGCAGTACTTC
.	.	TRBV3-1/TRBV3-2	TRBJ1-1	CASSQEYVGGGGTEAFF	TGTGCCAGCAGCCAAGAGTATGTCGGGGGGGGAGGGACTGAAGCTTTCTTT
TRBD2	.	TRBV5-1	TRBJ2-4	CASSPRLAEGLAKNIQYF	TGCGCCAGCAGCCCCAGACTAGCGGAGGGACTAGCCAAAAACATTCAGTACTTC
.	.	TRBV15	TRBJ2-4	CATSRDFTLRGENIQYF	TGTGCCACCAGCAGAGATTTCACCTTACGGGGCGAAAACATTCAGTACTTC
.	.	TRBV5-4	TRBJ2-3	CASSSWAPIGDTQYF	TGTGCCAGCAGCTCGTGGGCTCCGATCGGAGATACGCAGTATTTT
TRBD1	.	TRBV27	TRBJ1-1	CASSLRRQGEGATEAFF	TGTGCCAGCAGTTTAAGGCGACAGGGGGAAGGGGCCACTGAAGCTTTCTTT